This T cell receptor beta chain is drawn from a study of blood T cell repertoires in COVID-19. TCRdb keeps only in-frame clones here, not all; method: immunoSEQ multiplex PCR. The table shows approximately 500,000 clones, with around nine tenths occurring only once. V shed 3 bases and J shed 4 bases, with 11 bases lying between them. CDR3 length: 13 amino acids. The germline V gene encodes CDR1 DFQATT and CDR2 SNEGSKA (reference sequence). A Seattle source enrolled patients during active infection and followed them longitudinally. This clone has a handful of counts. Sequencing was carried out using peripheral blood. V usage is TRBV20-1 and J usage is TRBJ2-3, with a possible D match to TRBD2 (6 bases). This clonotype was sampled from a woman in her 50s with COVID-19, enrolled during active disease. DNA for the CDR3: TGCAGTGCTAGTATTAGGGAGGCAGATACGCAGTATTTT. It specifies CSASIREADTQYF.